The following is a T cell receptor (beta chain) sequence with its context. Its specificity is not known. Clones were sequenced by immunoSEQ multiplex PCR, and TCRdb holds only the in-frame ones, with some missing. The sample lists about 150,000 clones, approximately 90% occurring once. These data come from a study of T cell responses to AZD1222 COVID-19 vaccine. Study conclusions and caveats: Spike-specific TCR breadth and depth were elevated following two AZD1222 doses. Females made up more of the donors, who were largely white British, and clonal diversity may have come out too low.

Per the germline V gene, CDR1 is SGHAT and CDR2 is FQNNGV. The length of the CDR3 is 13 residues. Trimming removed 4 bases at V and 0 bases at J, with 4 bases between. Sequences were derived from peripheral blood, sampled on day 0 of AZD1222 vaccination. This sequence joins TRBV11-2 and TRBJ1-5; D gene unclear. This clonotype was obtained from an adult in good health. CDR3 nucleotide sequence: TGTGCCAGCAGCTACGGTAGCAATCAGCCCCAGCATTTT. This sequence encodes CASSYGSNQPQHF.